A selection of T cell receptor beta chains follows, all from one sample in a study of cytotoxic CD8 clonotypes in ibrutinib-treated CLL. Profiling relied on immunoSEQ multiplex PCR, and the TCRdb table lists in-frame clones only, not all of them. The sample carries nearly 85,000 clones, 75% to 85% recorded once. Sequenced here: PBMCs, sampled after 12 months of ibrutinib treatment. These receptor sequences come from a human donor with chronic lymphocytic leukemia. The conserved cysteine and the conserved F or W are not part of the CDR3 here. Fields, in order: CDR3 protein, J gene, V gene.

ASSFPGADTQY | TRBJ2-3 | TRBV7-9
ASARDSTADIQY | TRBJ2-4 | TRBV12-5
ASTRQGGDGYT | TRBJ1-2 | TRBV19
ASSSQGDTQY | TRBJ2-3 | TRBV7-9
ASSLGTGWTDTQY | TRBJ2-3 | TRBV7-7
ASSPPGDLAKNIQY | TRBJ2-4 | TRBV28
ASSIRHLSNQPQH | TRBJ1-5 | TRBV19
ASRGLYAGVLNTEAF | TRBJ1-1 | TRBV19
ASSLGAGGDIQY | TRBJ2-4 | TRBV7-9
ASSPGAGTKPGTDTQY | TRBJ2-3 | TRBV5-1
ASSRRTGGAGKLF | TRBJ1-4 | TRBV4-2
ASSEGSGNTIY | TRBJ1-3 | TRBV9
ASTWGGDGYEQY | TRBJ2-7 | TRBV6-6
ASRSIWGRFEQY | TRBJ2-7 | TRBV12-1
ASSDQGAYGYT | TRBJ1-2 | TRBV5-1
ASHSWGRTEAF | TRBJ1-1 | TRBV19
ASSLGREETQY | TRBJ2-5 | TRBV11-2
ASRWSYEQY | TRBJ2-7 | TRBV2
ASTDPSGNTIY | TRBJ1-3 | TRBV6-5
ASSLATDYEQY | TRBJ2-7 | TRBV7-9
ASSPGTRGVDTQY | TRBJ2-3 | TRBV4-2
ASSFHQLPRRGVPLEQY | TRBJ2-7 | TRBV11-2
ASSARPTEGEKLF | TRBJ1-4 | TRBV9
ASRDPGSYTEAF | TRBJ1-1 | TRBV6-1
ASSDRVGGRQPQH | TRBJ1-5 | TRBV28
ASSSNEQF | TRBJ2-1 | TRBV7-9